The T cell receptor beta chain under discussion was sequenced for a study of blood T cell repertoires in COVID-19. Clones were sequenced by immunoSEQ multiplex PCR, and TCRdb holds only the in-frame ones, with some missing. The table has approximately 400,000 clones, roughly four fifths seen once; the top ten hold approximately 5%. Recruitment covered roughly 24 US areas and drew participants whose ages spanned about 18 to 100 years. Researchers sorted participants into cohorts using their self-reported clinical history. Sequencing was done on a sample of PBMCs or T cells enriched from blood (not recorded which). The sequence was collected from a woman between 50 and 59 years old who had recovered from COVID-19.

CDR3 sequence reads: CASRVGTGLYNEQFF. The CDR3 DNA reads as TGTGCCAGCAGAGTAGGGACAGGACTCTACAATGAGCAGTTCTTC. The V and J genes are TRBV27 and TRBJ2-1; 8 nucleotides agree with TRBD1. The CDR3 spans 15 residues. Per the germline V gene, CDR1 is MNHEY and CDR2 is SMNVEV (reference sequence). J was trimmed by 3 bases and V by 6 bases; bases with no gene match: 7.